This T cell receptor (beta chain) was observed in a study of T cell repertoires in cytomegalovirus infection. One entry per CDR3 protein results from TCRdb running MiXCR on the reads. The repertoire consists of about 110,000 distinct CDR3 sequences, with around 10% occurring once and the leading ten covering roughly 31%. In the case of this clonotype: The antigen remains undetermined.

This CDR3 has 14 residues. The trim removed 5 bases at V and 6 bases at J, leaving 7 bases unmatched. From germline, CDR1 is LNHNV and CDR2 YYDKDF (reference sequence). The TCR originated in a human donor in good health (CMV status not recorded). Some clones in this sample may be carry-over from other donors' samples. This chain joins TRBV15 and TRBJ2-1, with TRBD2 matching 7 bases. Sequenced input: PBMCs, sequenced either directly or after in vitro stimulation (not recorded which). The CDR3 region has the DNA TGTGCCACCAGCGGGGACTACTTCAGCAATGAGCAGTTCTTC. It encodes CATSGDYFSNEQFF.